A single TCR beta chain is shown here with its context. What it binds is not known. This sample was included in a study of cytomegalovirus exposure and HLA in healthy donors. Broader study findings: Researchers catalogued around 150 TCR beta chains as cytomegalovirus-associated. Many donors carried some public TCRs, although rarity characterized most TCR sequences.

The donors were members of the validation cohort comprising 100 to 150 subjects, separate from the roughly 670-subject first cohort. Measured with immunoSEQ multiplex PCR; TCRdb has only the in-frame clones, and not every one. Altogether about 140,000 clones are present, about 86% being singletons, with the ten largest covering over 6.5%. Trimming cost V 4 bases and J 0 bases, with 6 bases left between them. CDR1 and CDR2 from the germline V gene are LGHNT and FRNRAP. This CDR3 has 13 residues. The chain links TRBV12-5 to TRBJ1-1, with no clear D. This TCR derives from a woman between 18 and 29 years old in good health and CMV-seropositive. The specimen was PBMCs. CDR3 region: CASGSTLNTEAFF. CDR3 nucleotide sequence: TGTGCTAGTGGTTCCACTTTGAACACTGAAGCTTTCTTT.